Listed below are T cell receptor beta chains from one sample, sequenced in a study of blood T cell repertoires in COVID-19. Clones were sequenced by immunoSEQ multiplex PCR, and TCRdb holds only the in-frame ones, with some missing. Found here are about 140,000 clones, 85% of them singletons; the top ten hold around 3.2%. The sample taken for sequencing was peripheral blood. The source of these receptors is a middle-aged man with acute or convalescent COVID-19. The CDR3 runs from the conserved cysteine through the conserved F or W.

cdr3_length j_call v_call cdr3_aa
15 TRBJ1-2 TRBV6-5 CASSYPVLGGYGYTF
16 TRBJ1-5 TRBV28 CASSPDRGYSNQPQHF
14 TRBJ2-7 TRBV2 CASGYRGLIHEQYF
16 TRBJ1-3 TRBV5-1 CASSPRTGGIENTIYF
15 TRBJ1-6 TRBV2 CASNSPTFYNSPLHF
14 TRBJ1-6 TRBV27 CASSYPGLRSPLHF
13 TRBJ1-1 TRBV23-1 CASTQDRLPEAFF
13 TRBJ1-1 TRBV6-5 CASSYSDRTGAFF
16 TRBJ1-6 TRBV19 CASRKLRDSYNSPLHF
15 TRBJ2-1 TRBV5-4 CASSQTSGSGDEQFF
16 TRBJ2-7 TRBV6-1 CASSAGSGLAVYEQYF
17 TRBJ2-7 TRBV11-3 CASSLGGGGNLLYEQYF